This TCR beta chain was documented in a study of PD-1 blockade in classical Hodgkin lymphoma. Time point here: newly diagnosed, previously untreated cHL patient sample. It was by magnetic negative selection that CD4+ T cells were purified from thawed PBMCs. Generated by immunoSEQ multiplex PCR, the TCRdb table keeps only in-frame clones and is missing some. This sample has 20,000 to 25,000 clones, with approximately 91% found just once. V dropped 5 bases and J dropped 6; count of bases not matched to a gene: 7. The CDR3 contains 13 residues. CDR1 and CDR2 (germline): SGHRS, YFSETQ. A remark on this clone: Its antigen remains unknown.

Whole-study findings and limits: Diminished baseline TCR diversity has been reported in newly diagnosed patients relative to healthy donors.

The rearrangement joins TRBV5-1 to TRBJ2-7, with TRBD1 identical over 8 bases. This receptor was taken from a human donor with classical Hodgkin lymphoma. Sequenced input: CD4+ T cells from blood. CDR3 residues: CASRLGQGGEQYF. In DNA, the CDR3 is TGCGCCAGCAGACTTGGACAGGGAGGCGAGCAGTACTTC.